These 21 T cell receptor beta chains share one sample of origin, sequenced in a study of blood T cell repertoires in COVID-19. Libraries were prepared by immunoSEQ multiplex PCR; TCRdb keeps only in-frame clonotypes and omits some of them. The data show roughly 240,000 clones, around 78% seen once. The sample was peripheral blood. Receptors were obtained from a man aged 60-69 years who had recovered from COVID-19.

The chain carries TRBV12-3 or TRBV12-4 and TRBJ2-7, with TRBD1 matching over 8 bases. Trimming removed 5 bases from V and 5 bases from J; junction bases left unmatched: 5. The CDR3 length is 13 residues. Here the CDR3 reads CASSRQTGDEQYF. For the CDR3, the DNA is TGTGCCAGCAGTCGACAGACAGGGGACGAGCAGTACTTC.

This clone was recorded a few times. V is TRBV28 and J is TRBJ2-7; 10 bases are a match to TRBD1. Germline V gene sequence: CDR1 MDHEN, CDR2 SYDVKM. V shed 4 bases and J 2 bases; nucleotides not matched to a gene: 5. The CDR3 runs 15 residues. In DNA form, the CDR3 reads TGTGCCAGCAGTTCCGGACAGGGGGTGGCCTACGAGCAGTACTTC. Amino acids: CASSSGQGVAYEQYF. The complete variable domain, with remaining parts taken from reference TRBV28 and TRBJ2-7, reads DVKVTQSSRYLVKRTGEKVFLECVQDMDHENMFWYRQDPGLGLRLIYFSYDVKMKEKGDIPEGYSVSREKKERFSLILESASTNQTSMYLCASSSGQGVAYEQYFGPGTRLTVT.

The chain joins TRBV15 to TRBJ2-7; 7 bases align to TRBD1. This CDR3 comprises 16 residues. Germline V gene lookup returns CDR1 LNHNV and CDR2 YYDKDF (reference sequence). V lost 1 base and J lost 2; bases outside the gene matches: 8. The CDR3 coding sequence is TGTGCCACCAGCAGAGTCGCCGGGACAGCGACCTACGAGCAGTACTTC. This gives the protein CATSRVAGTATYEQYF. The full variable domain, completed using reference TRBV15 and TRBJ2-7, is DAMVIQNPRYQVTQFGKPVTLSCSQTLNHNVMYWYQQKSSQAPKLLFHYYDKDFNNEADTPDNFQSRRPNTSFCFLDIRSPGLGDTAMYLCATSRVAGTATYEQYFGPGTRLTVT.

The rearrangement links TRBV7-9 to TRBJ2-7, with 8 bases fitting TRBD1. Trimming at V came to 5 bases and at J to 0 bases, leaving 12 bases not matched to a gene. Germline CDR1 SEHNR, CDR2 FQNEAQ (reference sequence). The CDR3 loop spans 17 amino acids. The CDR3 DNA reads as TGTGCCAGCAGCCCCCCCTGGCGGGGACAGGACTCCTACGAGCAGTACTTC. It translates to CASSPPWRGQDSYEQYF.

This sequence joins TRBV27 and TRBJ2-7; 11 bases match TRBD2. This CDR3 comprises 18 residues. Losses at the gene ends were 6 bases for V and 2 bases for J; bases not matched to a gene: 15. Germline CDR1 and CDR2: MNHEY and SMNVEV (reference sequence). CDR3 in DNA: TGTGCCAGCAGCTACTTCGGGACTAGCGGCGCTCTTCCCTACGAGCAGTACTTC. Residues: CASSYFGTSGALPYEQYF.

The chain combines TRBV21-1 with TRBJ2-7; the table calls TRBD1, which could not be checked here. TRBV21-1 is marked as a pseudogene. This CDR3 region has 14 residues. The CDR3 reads CARNPGASALEQYF. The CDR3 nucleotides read TGTGCCAGAAACCCAGGGGCGTCGGCGCTCGAGCAGTACTTC.

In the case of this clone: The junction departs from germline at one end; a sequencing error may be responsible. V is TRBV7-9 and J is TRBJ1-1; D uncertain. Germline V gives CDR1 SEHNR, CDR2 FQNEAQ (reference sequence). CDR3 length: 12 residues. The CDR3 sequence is CASSLALLDPHF. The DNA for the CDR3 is TGTGCCAGCAGCTTAGCGCTTTTAGATCCCCATTTT.

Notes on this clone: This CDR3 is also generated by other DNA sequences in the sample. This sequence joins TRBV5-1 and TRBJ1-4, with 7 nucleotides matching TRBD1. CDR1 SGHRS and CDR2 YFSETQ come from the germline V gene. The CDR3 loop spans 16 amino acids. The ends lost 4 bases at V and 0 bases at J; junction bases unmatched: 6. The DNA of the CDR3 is TGCGCCAGCAGCCCAGGACAGGTTGCAACTAATGAAAAACTGTTTTTT. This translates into CASSPGQVATNEKLFF.

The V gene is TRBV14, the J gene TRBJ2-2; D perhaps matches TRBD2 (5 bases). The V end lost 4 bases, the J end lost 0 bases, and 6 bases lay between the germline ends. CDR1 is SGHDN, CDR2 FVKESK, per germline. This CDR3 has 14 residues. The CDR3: CASSRRTNTGELFF. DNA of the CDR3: TGTGCCAGCAGCCGGAGGACGAACACCGGGGAGCTGTTTTTT.

The CDR3 sequence: CASSGQRNTEAFF. The CDR3, as DNA: TGTGCCAGCAGCGGACAGAGAAACACTGAAGCTTTCTTT. The rearrangement uses TRBV2 and TRBJ1-1, with a possible D match to TRBD1 (6 bases). Trimming removed 6 bases from V and 2 bases from J, with 10 bases in between. The CDR3 has 13 amino acids. Germline lookup yields CDR1 SNHLY and CDR2 FYNNEI. Full variable domain (outside the CDR3, taken from reference TRBV2 and TRBJ1-1): EPEVTQTPSHQVTQMGQEVILRCVPISNHLYFYWYRQILGQKVEFLVSFYNNEISEKSEIFDDQFSVERPDGSNFTLKIRSTKLEDSAMYFCASSGQRNTEAFFGQGTRLTVV.

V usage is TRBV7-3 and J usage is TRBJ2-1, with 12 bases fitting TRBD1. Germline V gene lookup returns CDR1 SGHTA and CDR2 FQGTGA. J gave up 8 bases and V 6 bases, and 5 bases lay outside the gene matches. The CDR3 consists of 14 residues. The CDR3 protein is CASRQGTGGDEQFF. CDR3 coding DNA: TGTGCCAGCAGGCAGGGGACAGGGGGCGATGAGCAGTTCTTC. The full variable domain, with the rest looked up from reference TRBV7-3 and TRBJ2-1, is GAGVSQTPSNKVTEKGKYVELRCDPISGHTALYWYRQSLGQGPEFLIYFQGTGAADDSGLPNDRFFAVRPEGSVSTLKIQRTERGDSAVYLCASRQGTGGDEQFFGPGTRLTVL.

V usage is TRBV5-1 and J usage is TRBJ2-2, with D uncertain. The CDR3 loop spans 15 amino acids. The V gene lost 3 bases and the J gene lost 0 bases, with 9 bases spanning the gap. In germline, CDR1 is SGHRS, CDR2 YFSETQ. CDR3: CASSWANANTGELFF. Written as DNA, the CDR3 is TGCGCCAGCAGCTGGGCAAACGCGAACACCGGGGAGCTGTTTTTT.

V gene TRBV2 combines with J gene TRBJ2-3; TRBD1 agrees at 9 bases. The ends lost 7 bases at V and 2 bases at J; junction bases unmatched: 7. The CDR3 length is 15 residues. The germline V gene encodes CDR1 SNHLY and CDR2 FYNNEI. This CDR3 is CASKWGTGNTDTQYF. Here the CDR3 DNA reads TGTGCCAGCAAGTGGGGGACAGGGAACACAGATACGCAGTATTTT.

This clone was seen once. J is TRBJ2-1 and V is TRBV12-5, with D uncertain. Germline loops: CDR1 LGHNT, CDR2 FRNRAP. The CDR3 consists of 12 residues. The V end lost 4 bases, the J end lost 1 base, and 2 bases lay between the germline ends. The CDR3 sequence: CASGSSYNEQFF. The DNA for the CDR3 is TGTGCTAGTGGTTCGTCCTACAATGAGCAGTTCTTC.

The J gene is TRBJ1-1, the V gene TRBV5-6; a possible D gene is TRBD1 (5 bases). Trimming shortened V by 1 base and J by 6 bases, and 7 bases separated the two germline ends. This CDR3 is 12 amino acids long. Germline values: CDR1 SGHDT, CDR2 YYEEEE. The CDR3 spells CASSLTGAEAFF. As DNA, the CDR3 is TGTGCCAGCAGCTTGACAGGCGCTGAAGCTTTCTTT.

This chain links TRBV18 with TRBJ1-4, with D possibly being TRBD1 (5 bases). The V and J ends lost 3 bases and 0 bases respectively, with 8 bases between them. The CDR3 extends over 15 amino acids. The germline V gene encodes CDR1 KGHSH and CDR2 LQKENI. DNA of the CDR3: TGTGCCAGCTCACCTTCAGGGTCAACTAATGAAAAACTGTTTTTT. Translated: CASSPSGSTNEKLFF.

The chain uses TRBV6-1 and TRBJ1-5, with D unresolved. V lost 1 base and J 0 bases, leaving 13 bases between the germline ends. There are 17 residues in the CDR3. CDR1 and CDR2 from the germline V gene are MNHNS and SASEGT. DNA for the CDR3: TGTGCCAGCAGTGAAGAAGGTAGGCAGGCTAGCAATCAGCCCCAGCATTTT. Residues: CASSEEGRQASNQPQHF.

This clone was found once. This CDR3 is CASSPGQTATNEKLFF. Written as DNA, the CDR3 is TGTGCCAGCAGCCCCGGACAGACTGCAACTAATGAAAAACTGTTTTTT. The chain combines TRBV11-1 with TRBJ1-4; possibly TRBD1 for D (6 bases). Germline CDR1 reads SGHAT; CDR2 reads FQDESV (reference sequence). Trimming pared 5 bases from V and 0 bases from J, leaving 13 bases between. The CDR3 runs 16 residues.

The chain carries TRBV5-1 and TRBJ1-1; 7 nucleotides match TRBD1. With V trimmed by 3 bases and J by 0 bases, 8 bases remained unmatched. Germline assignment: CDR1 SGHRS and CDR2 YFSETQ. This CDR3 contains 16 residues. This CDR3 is CASSSGTAIMNTEAFF. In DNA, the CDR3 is TGCGCCAGCAGCTCCGGGACAGCTATAATGAACACTGAAGCTTTCTTT.

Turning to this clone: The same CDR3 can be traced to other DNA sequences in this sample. CDR3 sequence: CASSQDLRVTDTQYF. CDR3 sequence (DNA): TGTGCCAGCAGCCAAGATCTACGAGTCACAGATACGCAGTATTTT. The V call is TRBV14, the J call TRBJ2-3; D unclear. The CDR3 has 15 residues. The germline V gene has CDR1 SGHDN and CDR2 FVKESK. V lost 0 bases to trimming and J lost 2 bases, with 9 bases between them.

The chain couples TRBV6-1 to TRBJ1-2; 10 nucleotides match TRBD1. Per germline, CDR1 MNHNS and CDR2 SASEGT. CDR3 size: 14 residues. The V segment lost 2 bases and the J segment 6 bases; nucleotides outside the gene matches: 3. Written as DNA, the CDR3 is TGTGCCAGCAGTGAATTGGGACAGGGGCATGGCTACACCTTC. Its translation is CASSELGQGHGYTF.